Below, 25 T cell receptor beta chains from the same sample are listed, as sequenced in a study of blood T cells in healthy people across ages. Combining a sample-barcoded 5' primer with a J-beta primer mix, a second PCR ran for roughly 6 to 11 cycles. TCRdb re-called the 5' RACE reads through MiXCR, storing one row per CDR3 protein. The repertoire holds hundreds of thousands of distinct CDR3 sequences, roughly 60% seen once, with about 20% in the top ten. The sequencing input was blood. These TCRs come from a man aged 30 to 45 in good health.

This chain joins TRBV12-3 or TRBV12-4 and TRBJ2-7; TRBD2 matches 7 bases. Germline trimming cut 5 bases from V and 7 bases from J; bases unmatched to any gene: 11. This CDR3 comprises 14 residues. CDR3 bases: TGTGCCAGCAGTATCCTTGGGGGGGGTAAAGAGCAGTACTTC. The encoded protein is CASSILGGGKEQYF.

The chain couples TRBV13 to TRBJ2-7, with TRBD1 matching over 9 bases. The germline V gene has CDR1 PRHDT and CDR2 FYEKMQ (reference sequence). Unmatched junction bases numbered 18, after V lost 3 bases and J lost 6 bases. The CDR3 consists of 18 residues. The CDR3 loop reads CASSFSPLLGQGSGEQYF. CDR3 coding DNA: TGTGCCAGCAGCTTCAGTCCCCTCCTGGGACAGGGATCTGGCGAGCAGTACTTC.

The chain carries TRBV9 and TRBJ2-7; 14 bases align to TRBD2. With 3 bases clipped from V and 3 bases from J, the junction kept 8 bases outside the gene matches. Germline-derived CDR1 and CDR2 are SGDLS and YYNGEE. The length of the CDR3 is 17 residues. The CDR3 protein is CASSAGTSGRGVYEQYF. The CDR3 nucleotides are TGTGCCAGCAGCGCGGGGACTAGCGGGAGAGGGGTCTACGAGCAGTACTTC.

V and J are TRBV6-6 and TRBJ1-2, with 7 bases fitting TRBD1. CDR3 size: 13 residues. V trimming: 5 bases; J trimming: 6 bases; junction bases outside the gene matches: 6. Germline V lookup: CDR1 MNHNY, CDR2 SVGAGI (reference sequence). CDR3 sequence reads: CASSPGTENGYTF. The CDR3 DNA sequence: TGTGCCAGCAGTCCCGGGACAGAGAATGGCTACACCTTC.

The V call is TRBV5-8, the J call TRBJ2-3, with 11 bases aligning to TRBD2. The ends lost 2 bases at V and 5 bases at J; junction bases unmatched: 13. The CDR3 runs 18 residues. Germline lookup yields CDR1 SGHTS and CDR2 YDEGEE. CDR3 bases: TGTGCCAGCAGCTTCCAACTAACTAGCGGGGGCTCTCGAGATACGCAGTATTTT. Translated, it gives CASSFQLTSGGSRDTQYF. Full variable domain (missing parts from reference TRBV5-8 and TRBJ2-3): EAGVTQSPTHLIKTRGQQATLRCSPISGHTSVYWYQQALGLGLQFLLWYDEGEERNRGNFPPRFSGRQFPNYSSELNVNALELEDSALYLCASSFQLTSGGSRDTQYFGPGTRLTVL.

This chain uses TRBV5-6 with TRBJ2-1; TRBD2 might be the D (5 bases). The CDR3 contains 13 residues. Looked up from germline, CDR1 is SGHDT and CDR2 is YYEEEE. The germline V and J ends were trimmed by 5 bases and 12 bases, with 18 bases remaining between them. The CDR3 spells CASRIREAGAQFF. CDR3 DNA sequence: TGTGCCAGCAGAATCCGGGAAGCCGGCGCGCAGTTCTTC.

This chain joins TRBV7-9 and TRBJ2-7, with 7 bases lining up with TRBD1. Germline CDR1 reads SEHNR; CDR2 reads FQNEAQ (reference sequence). Germline trimming cut 5 bases from V and 1 base from J; bases unmatched to any gene: 20. The CDR3 runs 19 residues. This CDR3 is CASSHQRRGGQTRSYEQYF. The DNA for the CDR3 is TGTGCCAGCAGCCACCAACGGAGAGGGGGCCAAACCCGGTCCTACGAGCAGTACTTC.

V is TRBV7-6 and J is TRBJ2-7, with 8 bases lining up with TRBD2. In germline, CDR1 is SGHVS, CDR2 FNYEAQ. Trimming removed 8 bases from V and 3 bases from J; junction bases left unmatched: 12. This CDR3 spans 15 amino acids. The CDR3 here is CASSIREREIYEQYF. The CDR3 DNA sequence: TGTGCCAGCTCCATCCGGGAGCGGGAGATCTACGAGCAGTACTTC. The complete variable domain, with remaining parts taken from reference TRBV7-6 and TRBJ2-7, reads GAGVSQSPRYKVTKRGQDVALRCDPISGHVSLYWYRQALGQGPEFLTYFNYEAQQDKSGLPNDRFSAERPEGSISTLTIQRTEQRDSAMYRCASSIREREIYEQYFGPGTRLTVT.

The CDR3 DNA reads TGCGCCAGCAGCTTGGCCGTGGGTTCAGATACGCAGTATTTT. Translation: CASSLAVGSDTQYF. This chain joins TRBV5-1 and TRBJ2-3, with D hard to call. There are 14 residues in the CDR3. Germline assignment: CDR1 SGHRS and CDR2 YFSETQ. The V end was cut by 0 bases, the J end by 4 bases, with 9 bases between.

J is TRBJ2-3 and V is TRBV11-2, with unresolved D. The CDR3 has 15 amino acids. In germline, CDR1 is SGHAT, CDR2 FQNNGV. Trimming left V 3 bases short and J 4 bases short, with 14 bases between. The CDR3 sequence is CASSLGHSTSDTQYF. CDR3 sequence (DNA): TGTGCCAGCAGCTTGGGTCACAGCACTTCAGATACGCAGTATTTT. Filled out from reference TRBV11-2 and TRBJ2-3, the complete variable domain reads EAGVAQSPRYKIIEKRQSVAFWCNPISGHATLYWYQQILGQGPKLLIQFQNNGVVDDSQLPKDRFSAERLKGVDSTLKIQPAKLEDSAVYLCASSLGHSTSDTQYFGPGTRLTVL.

The V call is TRBV20-1, the J call TRBJ1-6; D may be TRBD1 (6 bases). Germline CDR1 reads DFQATT; CDR2 reads SNEGSKA (reference sequence). The CDR3 is made up of 17 amino acids. The germline V and J ends were trimmed by 5 bases and 4 bases, with 21 bases remaining between them. CDR3 region: CSARPSARGPYNSPLHF. CDR3 DNA sequence: TGCAGTGCTCGACCAAGCGCTCGGGGGCCTTATAATTCACCCCTCCACTTT.

The chain employs TRBV5-5 and TRBJ2-1; perhaps TRBD1 as D (6 bases). The ends were cut back, 8 bases at V and 5 bases at J, with 14 bases in the middle. Germline V gene lookup returns CDR1 SGHKS and CDR2 YYEKEE (reference sequence). This CDR3 contains 13 residues. The CDR3 nucleotides are TGTGCCAGTACGACAGGCCCTGACAATGAGCAGTTCTTC. It specifies CASTTGPDNEQFF.

A few counts support this clonotype. This chain joins TRBV20-1 and TRBJ2-5; no clear D gene. Germline-derived CDR1 and CDR2 are DFQATT and SNEGSKA (reference sequence). The CDR3 totals 11 residues. The ends were cut back, 2 bases at V and 2 bases at J, with 3 bases in the middle. CDR3 nucleotide sequence: TGCAGTGCTAGAAAACAAGAGACCCAGTACTTC. Translating gives CSARKQETQYF.

The chain is built from TRBV13 and TRBJ2-1, with TRBD2 matching 14 bases. The CDR3 has 14 residues. Germline CDR1 PRHDT, CDR2 FYEKMQ (reference sequence). J gave up 15 bases and V 7 bases, and 11 bases lay outside the gene matches. CDR3 protein: CASKTGTSGSLPFF. The CDR3 DNA follows: TGTGCCAGCAAAACCGGGACTAGCGGGAGTTTACCGTTCTTC.

The rearrangement joins TRBV5-5 to TRBJ2-5, with a weak D call TRBD2 (6 bases). TRBJ2-7 matches the DNA end more closely, so the J call is doubtful. The CDR3 is made up of 15 amino acids. The germline CDR1 and CDR2 sequences are SGHKS and YYEKEE (reference sequence). CDR3 sequence: CASSWRDHQSYEQYF. Written as DNA, the CDR3 is TGTGCCAGCAGCTGGAGGGACCACCAATCCTACGAGCAGTACTTC.

The chain recombines TRBV10-3 with TRBJ2-7; weak D call: TRBD1 (5 bases). The CDR3 has 15 residues. V was clipped by 0 bases and J by 7 bases, with 16 bases between them. Germline V gene data show CDR1 as ENHRY and CDR2 as SYGVKD. CDR3 amino acids: CAISESAGSWGEQYF. The CDR3, as DNA: TGTGCCATCAGTGAGTCGGCAGGGTCGTGGGGTGAGCAGTACTTC.

This clonotype appeared a few times. The chain employs TRBV7-2 and TRBJ1-6; the match to TRBD1 covers 10 bases. V lost 5 bases, J lost 7 bases, and 5 bases stayed unmatched. The length of the CDR3 is 15 residues. Germline V gene data show CDR1 as SGHTA and CDR2 as FQGNSA. Here the CDR3 DNA reads TGTGCCAGCAGCGCACGGACAGGGGGAAATTCACCCCTCCACTTT. It encodes CASSARTGGNSPLHF.

This chain links TRBV20-1 with TRBJ2-5; 10 bases are shared with TRBD2. Trimming at V came to 4 bases and at J to 2 bases, leaving 10 bases not matched to a gene. The germline CDR1 and CDR2 sequences are DFQATT and SNEGSKA (reference sequence). The CDR3 contains 16 residues. The DNA of the CDR3 is TGCAGTGCTAAGGGGGCTAGCGGGGGACCTCAAGAGACCCAGTACTTC. This translates into CSAKGASGGPQETQYF.

The rearrangement joins TRBV7-2 to TRBJ2-3; no clear D. Trimming stripped 1 base from V and 4 bases from J, with 9 bases between. CDR1 SGHTA and CDR2 FQGNSA come from the germline V gene. The length of the CDR3 is 14 residues. The CDR3 spells CASSLDRFSDTQYF. The CDR3 DNA reads as TGTGCCAGCAGCTTAGACCGGTTCTCAGATACGCAGTATTTT.

This clonotype was counted only a few times. The chain recombines TRBV20-1 with TRBJ2-4, with TRBD2 identical over 14 bases. V lost 2 bases and J lost 13; bases outside the gene matches: 10. CDR1 is DFQATT and CDR2 is SNEGSKA in the germline V gene (reference sequence). This CDR3 has 15 residues. CDR3 sequence: CSARIGTSGRHGQYF. The CDR3 DNA sequence: TGCAGTGCTAGAATCGGGACTAGCGGGAGACATGGGCAGTACTTC.

The chain employs TRBV7-2 and TRBJ2-4, with a weak D call TRBD1 (5 bases). TRBJ2-7 matches the DNA end more closely, so the J call is doubtful. CDR1 and CDR2 from the germline V gene are SGHTA and FQGNSA. This CDR3 is 15 amino acids long. The CDR3 region is CASSLGQGGHYEQYF. The DNA of the CDR3 is TGTGCCAGCAGCTTGGGGCAGGGCGGCCACTACGAGCAGTACTTC.

The chain links TRBV12-3 or TRBV12-4 to TRBJ1-1; D ambiguous. CDR3 size: 13 residues. V lost 2 bases and J lost 5, with 9 bases in between. CDR3 nucleotide sequence: TGTGCCAGCAGTTTAAGTTGGGAGACTGAAGCTTTCTTT. This encodes CASSLSWETEAFF.

This chain connects TRBV3-1 to TRBJ2-4, with a possible D match to TRBD1 (6 bases). The J call may be wrong; the DNA end is better matched by TRBJ2-5. This CDR3 contains 15 residues. The germline V gene has CDR1 LGHDT and CDR2 YNNKEL (reference sequence). This CDR3 is CASSQRTVLQETQYF. The CDR3 region has the DNA TGTGCCAGCAGCCAGCGGACAGTACTGCAAGAGACCCAGTACTTC.

V usage is TRBV12-3 or TRBV12-4 and J usage is TRBJ1-2; D perhaps matches TRBD1 (5 bases). V was shortened by 1 base and J by 8 bases, with 17 bases between the two germline ends. CDR3 length equals 15 residues. CDR3 protein: CASSLGVQGAVGYTF. The CDR3, as DNA: TGTGCCAGCAGTTTAGGAGTACAAGGGGCAGTGGGCTACACCTTC.

The CDR3 here is CASIHQGTEAFF. CDR3 DNA sequence: TGTGCCAGCATTCACCAAGGGACTGAAGCTTTCTTT. The chain is built from TRBV6-5 and TRBJ1-1, with D unresolved. CDR3 length: 12 amino acids. V gave up 7 bases and J gave up 5 bases, with 11 bases separating them. The V gene's germline CDR1 is MNHEY and CDR2 SVGAGI.